The rows below give T cell receptor beta chains drawn from one sample of a study of glioma-infiltrating T cells after dendritic cell vaccination. TCRdb keeps only in-frame clones here, not all; method: immunoSEQ multiplex PCR. The data contain tens of thousands of clones, 75% to 90% of them singletons. The material was blood, obtained after dendritic cell vaccination. The receptors derive from a human donor with glioblastoma. Each CDR3 is given with its conserved first and last residue. A D gene is named only where the DNA matches it firmly. Not all rows give a size; the values are once, few, many and, for expanded clones, a class.

V gene	D gene	clone size	J gene	CDR3 protein	CDR3 DNA
TRBV18	TRBD1	NA	TRBJ1-6	CASSPTGQTNSPLHF	TGTGCCAGCTCACCTACGGGACAGACAAATTCACCCCTCCACTTT
TRBV28	TRBD1	NA	TRBJ2-5	CASSSGQPRYF	TGTGCCAGCAGCTCGGGACAGCCGCGGTACTTC
TRBV9	TRBD2	few	TRBJ2-5	CASSVGASGGPETQYF	TGTGCCAGCAGCGTAGGGGCTAGCGGGGGACCAGAGACCCAGTACTTC
TRBV13	TRBD1	NA	TRBJ1-2	CASSFDRALAGYTF	TGTGCCAGCAGCTTTGACAGGGCGCTAGCTGGCTACACCTTC
TRBV7-2	NA	NA	TRBJ2-5	CASSPGLDQETQYF	TGTGCCAGCAGCCCCGGACTTGACCAAGAGACCCAGTACTTC
TRBV25-1	TRBD2	NA	TRBJ2-3	CASSELGERGFLDTQYF	TGTGCCAGCAGTGAATTGGGGGAGCGGGGGTTTCTAGATACGCAGTATTTT
TRBV11-2	TRBD2	NA	TRBJ2-1	CASSPRLAGGYNEQFF	TGTGCCAGCAGCCCCCGACTAGCGGGGGGATACAATGAGCAGTTCTTC
TRBV5-1	NA	NA	TRBJ2-3	CASSLWGVDTQYF	TGCGCCAGCAGCTTGTGGGGAGTGGATACGCAGTATTTT
TRBV19	TRBD1	NA	TRBJ1-5	CASSFRGLVKPQHF	TGTGCCAGTTCCTTCAGGGGGTTAGTTAAGCCCCAGCATTTT
TRBV18	NA	NA	TRBJ1-2	CASSPNNYGYTF	TGTGCCAGCTCACCTAATAACTATGGCTACACCTTC
TRBV21-1	NA	few	TRBJ1-3	CASSARDRDSGNTIYF	TGTGCCAGCAGCGCTCGGGACAGGGACTCTGGAAACACCATATATTTT
TRBV30	TRBD1	once	TRBJ2-7	CAWSVLSGRGRLGEQYF	TGTGCCTGGAGTGTTTTGTCCGGCAGGGGGCGTTTGGGCGAGCAGTACTTC
TRBV6-1	NA	NA	TRBJ2-7	CASRRESSYEQYF	TGTGCCAGCAGGAGAGAGAGCTCCTACGAGCAGTACTTC
TRBV7-2	TRBD2	NA	TRBJ2-1	CASSRELAGSNNEQFF	TGTGCCAGCAGCCGCGAACTAGCGGGAAGCAACAATGAGCAGTTCTTC
TRBV19	NA	NA	TRBJ2-1	CASSIEGETYNEQFF	TGTGCCAGTAGCATTGAGGGGGAGACCTACAATGAGCAGTTCTTC
TRBV27	TRBD2	NA	TRBJ2-7	CASSTSAPYEQYF	TGTGCCAGCAGTACTAGCGCACCCTACGAGCAGTACTTC
TRBV2	NA	NA	TRBJ1-1	CASNREALNTEAFF	TGTGCCAGCAATCGTGAGGCCTTGAACACTGAAGCTTTCTTT
TRBV27	TRBD2	NA	TRBJ2-7	CASSMSSGSSYEQYF	TGTGCCAGCAGTATGTCTAGCGGTAGCTCCTACGAGCAGTACTTC
TRBV10-2	NA	NA	TRBJ1-1	CASARGPNTEAFF	TGCGCCAGCGCCAGGGGCCCGAACACTGAAGCTTTCTTT
TRBV6-5	NA	NA	TRBJ1-1	CASNRYTEAFF	TGTGCCAGCAATCGGTACACTGAAGCTTTCTTT
TRBV7-4	TRBD1	NA	TRBJ2-7	CASSPRTGREQYF	TGTGCCAGCAGCCCCCGGACAGGGAGGGAGCAGTACTTC
TRBV4-1	NA	NA	TRBJ1-2	CASSQEPGTYYGYTF	TGCGCCAGCAGCCAAGAACCGGGAACCTACTATGGCTACACCTTC
TRBV6-5	NA	NA	TRBJ2-3	CASSYSLSPGTDTQYF	TGTGCCAGCAGTTACTCACTCTCTCCCGGCACAGATACGCAGTATTTT
TRBV9	TRBD2	NA	TRBJ2-1	CASSAGGALYNEQFF	TGTGCCAGCAGCGCCGGGGGGGCCTTATACAATGAGCAGTTCTTC
TRBV2	TRBD1	NA	TRBJ1-5	CASSGVGGPSQHF	TGTGCCAGCAGTGGTGTAGGGGGCCCGTCCCAGCATTTT
TRBV7-3	NA	NA	TRBJ2-2	CASSLTGGHNTGELFF	TGTGCCAGCAGCTTAACGGGGGGGCACAACACCGGGGAGCTGTTTTTT
TRBV27	NA	once	TRBJ2-7	CASSFQFSYEQYF	TGTGCCAGCAGTTTTCAGTTCTCCTACGAGCAGTACTTC
TRBV2	TRBD2	NA	TRBJ2-2	CASSELAGGTGELFF	TGTGCCAGCAGTGAACTAGCGGGGGGGACCGGGGAGCTGTTTTTT
TRBV10-3	TRBD1	NA	TRBJ1-2	CAISGTGRGYTF	TGTGCCATCAGTGGGACAGGGAGAGGCTACACCTTC
TRBV9	TRBD2	NA	TRBJ2-7	CASSVGTRVSYEQYF	TGTGCCAGCAGCGTAGGGACTAGGGTATCCTACGAGCAGTACTTC
TRBV7-3	TRBD1	NA	TRBJ1-2	CASSPGQGAYYGYTF	TGTGCCAGCAGCCCAGGACAGGGGGCGTATTATGGCTACACCTTC
TRBV5-4	TRBD1	NA	TRBJ2-7	CASSRGQDYEQYF	TGTGCCAGCAGCCGCGGACAGGACTACGAGCAGTACTTC
TRBV19	TRBD1	NA	TRBJ1-1	CASSSGDRGNTEAFF	TGTGCCAGTAGTTCCGGGGACAGGGGGAACACTGAAGCTTTCTTT
TRBV27	NA	NA	TRBJ2-7	CASSWLAASYEQYF	TGTGCCAGCAGTTGGTTAGCGGCCTCCTACGAGCAGTACTTC
TRBV7-6	NA	NA	TRBJ2-5	CASSPEIRGETQYF	TGTGCCAGCAGCCCCGAGATACGGGGTGAGACCCAGTACTTC
TRBV18	TRBD2	NA	TRBJ2-7	CASATPSGSYEQYF	TGTGCCAGCGCCACCCCTAGCGGGAGCTACGAGCAGTACTTC
TRBV7-9	TRBD2	NA	TRBJ2-3	CASSSGLENTDTQYF	TGTGCCAGCAGCTCCGGACTAGAGAACACAGATACGCAGTATTTT
TRBV6-6	NA	NA	TRBJ1-5	CASSRPLTEGNQPQHF	TGTGCCAGCAGCCGTCCACTGACAGAAGGCAATCAGCCCCAGCATTTT
TRBV6-5	TRBD1	NA	TRBJ1-1	CASSTQGGTEAFF	TGTGCCAGCAGTACACAGGGGGGGACTGAAGCTTTCTTT
TRBV19	TRBD1	NA	TRBJ1-4	CASKPGQGYEKLFF	TGTGCCAGTAAACCGGGACAGGGTTATGAAAAACTGTTTTTT
TRBV7-6	TRBD2	NA	TRBJ2-7	CASSLATSGREGRSYEQYF	TGTGCCAGCAGCTTAGCTACTAGCGGGAGGGAGGGGCGAAGCTACGAGCAGTACTTC